This T cell receptor (beta chain) was captured by sequencing in a study of shared clonotypes between healthy human individuals. Study observations and caveats: Several donors had roughly 5.2% of their naive CD4 clonotypes in common.

Profiling relied on immunoSEQ multiplex PCR, and the TCRdb table lists in-frame clones only, not all of them. Of a few million clones in the sample, 85% to 95% were seen once. With respect to this clone: Its antigen is undetermined.

Splitting the CD4+ cells yielded a CD45RA+ naive subset and a CD45RA-negative memory subset. The CDR3 is 14 amino acids. Trimming cost V 6 bases and J 2 bases; bases outside gene matches: 4. In germline, CDR1 is SGHTA, CDR2 FQGNSA. Sample: naive CD4+ T cells from PBMCs. The subset is: CD45RA+ positively selected. This sequence was found in a man aged 18-30 years in good health. Some clones in this sample may be carry-over from other donors' samples. The chain couples TRBV7-2 to TRBJ2-3, with TRBD2 matching over 8 bases. The CDR3 loop reads CASRASGFTDTQYF. CDR3 coding DNA: TGTGCCAGCAGGGCTAGCGGGTTCACAGATACGCAGTATTTT.